This TCR beta chain was captured in a study of CD8 T cells in Susac syndrome. Reverse transcription of roughly 0.45 to 1 ug RNA used random hexamers. TCR beta CDR3 was amplified by immunoSEQ multiplex PCR. This amplification extended across 54 Vbeta and 13 Jbeta segments. Using its own MiXCR run on the immunoSEQ multiplex PCR reads, TCRdb lists one record per CDR3 protein. The data show 150,000 or so distinct CDR3 sequences, around 94% seen once. TCR beta sequencing covered blood CD8+ and CD4+ T cells. Germline V CDR1 and CDR2: SGHVS, FNYEAQ. V lost 4 bases, J lost 8 bases, and 8 bases stayed unmatched. CDR3 length: 14 amino acids.

What was sequenced was CD4+ T cells from PBMCs. The rearrangement links TRBV7-6 to TRBJ2-1, with 7 bases lining up with TRBD2. This sequence was found in a human donor in good health. The CDR3 here is CASSSLPGGYEQFF. As DNA, the CDR3 is TGTGCCAGCAGCTCCCTCCCCGGGGGGTATGAGCAGTTCTTC.